The 14 T cell receptor beta chains reported below all come from one sample, sequenced in a study of beta chain features in type 1 diabetes. The study's findings and limits: Significant though moderate, a shortening of TCRB CDR3s appeared in all four CD4+ subsets of Type 1 diabetes patients.

Since all of the isolated RNA was reverse transcribed, expressed TCRB transcripts were what got sequenced. Generated by immunoSEQ multiplex PCR, the TCRdb table keeps only in-frame clones and is missing some. The sample records roughly 730,000 clones, over 10% being singletons. For these TCRs, the target antigens are not known. The sample was naive CD4+ T cells from blood. Receptors originate from a man younger than 35 with type 1 diabetes.

In this sample, this clone turned up once. The CDR3 reads CASSPTGTSYEQYF. The CDR3 DNA is TGTGCCAGCAGTCCGACAGGGACTTCCTACGAGCAGTACTTC. The V gene is TRBV6-5, the J gene TRBJ2-7, with a possible D match to TRBD1 (7 bases). Germline CDR1 is MNHEY and CDR2 is SVGAGI. CDR3 size: 14 residues. Trimming shortened V by 5 bases and J by 1 base, and 12 bases separated the two germline ends.

This clone was counted a few times. J is TRBJ2-3 and V is TRBV30, with D possibly TRBD2 on 6 matching bases. The V gene lost 3 bases and the J gene lost 2 bases, with 15 bases spanning the gap. Germline V CDR1 and CDR2: GTSNPN, SVGIG (reference sequence). CDR3 length equals 15 residues. The CDR3 coding sequence is TGTGCCTGGAGGGAGGGGAGGAGGAACACAGATACGCAGTATTTT. This codes for CAWREGRRNTDTQYF. The whole variable domain, filled in from reference TRBV30 and TRBJ2-3, reads SQTIHQWPATLVQPVGSPLSLECTVEGTSNPNLYWYRQAAGRGLQLLFYSVGIGQISSEVPQNLSASRPQDRQFILSSKKLLLSDSGFYLCAWREGRRNTDTQYFGPGTRLTVL.

The chain carries TRBV6-6 and TRBJ1-2, with D possibly matching TRBD1 (6 bases). Per the germline V gene, CDR1 is MNHNY and CDR2 is SVGAGI (reference sequence). V was trimmed by 2 bases and J by 8 bases, leaving 9 bases between them. The CDR3 runs 12 residues. CDR3 region: CASSYGGRGYTF. The CDR3 DNA follows: TGTGCCAGCAGTTACGGGGGCCGGGGCTACACCTTC.

This clone has just a few counts. Mismatch with germline at one junction end may stem from a read error. The chain combines TRBV7-7 with TRBJ2-5; 7 bases match TRBD1. Germline CDR1 and CDR2: SSHAT and FNYEAQ (reference sequence). The CDR3 extends over 15 amino acids. CDR3 nucleotides: TGTGCTAGCAGCTTAAACCCAGGGGGTCAAGAGACCCAGTACTTC. Translation: CASSLNPGGQETQYF.

This clone was seen a handful of times. V and J are TRBV30 and TRBJ1-2; D unresolved. This CDR3 comprises 13 residues. CDR1 GTSNPN and CDR2 SVGIG come from the germline V gene (reference sequence). Trimming removed 3 bases at V and 6 bases at J, with 14 bases between. The CDR3 protein is CAWRFPSSHGYTF. The CDR3, as DNA: TGTGCCTGGAGGTTCCCATCGAGCCATGGCTACACCTTC.

This clone came up a few times. V gene TRBV6-5 combines with J gene TRBJ2-1; 7 nucleotides align to TRBD2. The CDR3 is 14 residues long. Germline CDR1 MNHEY, CDR2 SVGAGI. J lost 5 bases, V lost 5 bases, and 6 bases had no gene match. The CDR3 DNA is TGTGCCAGCAGTAGGGACTACCATAACAATGAGCAGTTCTTC. It encodes CASSRDYHNNEQFF.

This clone came up a few times. The chain employs TRBV11-2 and TRBJ2-3; 7 positions agree with TRBD1. V lost 0 bases and J lost 3; bases outside the gene matches: 6. The CDR3 consists of 16 residues. CDR1 SGHAT and CDR2 FQNNGV come from the germline V gene. CDR3 protein: CASSLDMAGGTDTQYF. CDR3 nucleotides: TGTGCCAGCAGCTTAGATATGGCAGGGGGAACAGATACGCAGTATTTT.

This clone was counted between two and nine times. The chain recombines TRBV5-1 with TRBJ2-7; 10 bases are a match to TRBD1. Trimming removed 4 bases from V and 3 bases from J; junction bases left unmatched: 7. CDR1 is SGHRS, CDR2 YFSETQ, per germline. This CDR3 is 15 amino acids long. CDR3: CASSQGQGTFYEQYF. CDR3 nucleotides: TGCGCCAGCAGCCAGGGACAGGGGACCTTCTACGAGCAGTACTTC.

The CDR3 sequence is CASRKVFPDRVRGYTF. The CDR3 nucleotides read TGTGCCAGCAGGAAGGTCTTTCCCGACAGGGTACGGGGCTACACCTTC. The V call is TRBV2, the J call TRBJ1-2, with 7 nucleotides matching TRBD1. CDR1 SNHLY and CDR2 FYNNEI come from the germline V gene. The J segment lost 8 bases and the V segment lost 6 bases, leaving 18 bases of the junction unmatched. This CDR3 comprises 16 residues.

This clone has a handful of counts. The V gene is TRBV18, the J gene TRBJ1-1; D is unclear. The length of the CDR3 is 12 residues. Germline-derived CDR1 and CDR2 are KGHSH and LQKENI. V lost 2 bases and J lost 7, with 8 bases in between. CDR3 loop: CASSPGNLEAFF. CDR3 DNA: TGTGCCAGCTCACCAGGAAACCTTGAAGCTTTCTTT.

This chain connects TRBV11-3 to TRBJ2-7; D assignment may be TRBD1 or TRBD2 (6 bases each). Germline CDR1 SGHNT, CDR2 YENEEA. This CDR3 spans 15 amino acids. V lost 7 bases and J lost 2, with 18 bases in between. CDR3 sequence (DNA): TGTGCCAGCACCAGTAATGAGAGGGGGGCCTACGAGCAGTACTTC. Encoded protein: CASTSNERGAYEQYF.

The chain couples TRBV15 to TRBJ1-5; D gene uncertain. Germline V CDR1 and CDR2: LNHNV, YYDKDF (reference sequence). The V gene lost 5 bases and the J gene lost 7 bases, with 9 bases spanning the gap. CDR3 length: 12 amino acids. CDR3 coding DNA: TGTGCCACCAGCCCTTTCCGCCAGCCCCAGCATTTT. Protein: CATSPFRQPQHF.

This clone was seen a few times. The CDR3 DNA is TGTGCCAGCAGCCTACGGGACAGGGGTGAAAAACTGTTTTTT. It translates to CASSLRDRGEKLFF. The chain uses TRBV7-6 and TRBJ1-4; TRBD1 matches at 10 bases. The CDR3 extends over 14 amino acids. From germline, CDR1 is SGHVS and CDR2 FNYEAQ. The ends lost 5 bases at V and 7 bases at J; junction bases unmatched: 4.

This clone was counted only a few times. The chain employs TRBV5-6 and TRBJ2-1, with TRBD2 identical over 7 bases. The junction had 13 bases not matched to a gene; V was cut back by 1 base and J by 6 bases. Germline CDR1 SGHDT, CDR2 YYEEEE. CDR3 length: 17 amino acids. The CDR3 DNA sequence: TGTGCCAGCAGCTTGCTCAGCGGGACGCCGGCGGCCAATGAGCAGTTCTTC. It codes for CASSLLSGTPAANEQFF.